This TCR beta chain is drawn from a study of T cells in Graves' hyperthyroidism and ophthalmopathy. The CDR3 spans 19 residues. V trimming: 3 bases; J trimming: 3 bases; junction bases outside the gene matches: 11. Germline loops: CDR1 LNHNV, CDR2 YYDKDF (reference sequence). TCR beta CDR3 regions were amplified from RNA transcripts. The HTBI primer set drove a first-round RT-PCR of the TCR CDR3. TCRdb recomputed calls from the multiplex PCR reads with MiXCR, one row per CDR3 protein. Among 550,000 to 700,000 distinct CDR3 sequences listed, around 46% were seen once. The chain couples TRBV15 to TRBJ2-7, with TRBD2 matching over 16 bases. The sample comprised peripheral blood or thyroid tissue (not recorded which). The clonotype was recovered from an adult woman with Graves' disease, either hyperthyroidism or ophthalmopathy (not recorded which). CDR3 sequence: CATSSSEGLAGGILYEQYF. The CDR3 region has the DNA TGTGCCACCAGCAGCTCCGAGGGACTAGCGGGAGGGATACTCTACGAGCAGTACTTC.